This T cell receptor (beta chain) was identified during a study of cytomegalovirus exposure and HLA in healthy donors. Notes on the study in general: Rarity held for most TCR sequences, but there were some public TCRs that occurred in many donors. Listed as cytomegalovirus-associated were 170 or so TCR beta chains.

The donors formed part of the roughly 120-subject validation cohort, distinct from the roughly 640-subject first cohort. To note about this clone: Its cognate antigen is unknown.

The method was immunoSEQ multiplex PCR; TCRdb's version includes in-frame clones alone and lacks a portion of them. The sample contains fewer than 200,000 clones, roughly nine tenths of which appear only once. Germline CDR1 reads SEHNR; CDR2 reads FQNEAQ (reference sequence). V lost 5 bases and J 10 bases, leaving 12 bases between the germline ends. The CDR3 consists of 12 residues. Input material: PBMCs. The gene calls are TRBV7-9 and TRBJ2-1; TRBD2 might be the D (6 bases). This sequence originates from a man between 18 and 29 years old in good health and CMV-seropositive. The CDR3 coding sequence is TGTGCCAGCAGCCTGGGGGGAGGCGAGCAGTTCTTC. This gives the protein CASSLGGGEQFF.